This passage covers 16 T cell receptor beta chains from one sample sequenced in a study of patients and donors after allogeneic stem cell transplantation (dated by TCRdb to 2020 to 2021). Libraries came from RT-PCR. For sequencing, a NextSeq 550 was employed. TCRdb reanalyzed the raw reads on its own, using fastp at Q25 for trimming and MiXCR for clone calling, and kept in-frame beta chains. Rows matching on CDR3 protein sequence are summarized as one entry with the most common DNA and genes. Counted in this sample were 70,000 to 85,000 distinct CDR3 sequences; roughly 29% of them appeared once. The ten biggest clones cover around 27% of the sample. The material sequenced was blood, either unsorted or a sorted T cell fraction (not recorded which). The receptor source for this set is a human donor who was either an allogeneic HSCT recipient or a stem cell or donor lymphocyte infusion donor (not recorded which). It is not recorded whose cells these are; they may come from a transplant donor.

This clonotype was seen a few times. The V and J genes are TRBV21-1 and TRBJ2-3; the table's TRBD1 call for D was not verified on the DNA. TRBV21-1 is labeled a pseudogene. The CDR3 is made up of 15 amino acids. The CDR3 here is CASRPRRGATDTQYF. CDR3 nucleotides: TGTGCCAGCAGACCTAGGCGGGGGGCTACAGATACGCAGTATTTT.

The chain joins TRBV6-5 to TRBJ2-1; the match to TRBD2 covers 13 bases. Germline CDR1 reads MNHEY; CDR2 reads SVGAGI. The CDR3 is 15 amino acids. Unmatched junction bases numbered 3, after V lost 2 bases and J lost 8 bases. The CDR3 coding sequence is TGTGCCAGCAGTTACACTAGCGGGGGGGCGCATGAGCAGTTCTTC. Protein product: CASSYTSGGAHEQFF.

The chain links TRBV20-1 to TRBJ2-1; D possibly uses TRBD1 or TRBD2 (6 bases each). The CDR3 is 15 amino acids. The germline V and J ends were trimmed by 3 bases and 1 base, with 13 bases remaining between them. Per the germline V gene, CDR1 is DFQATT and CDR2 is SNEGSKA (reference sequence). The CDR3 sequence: CSASWRGASYNEQFF. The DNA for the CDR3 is TGCAGTGCTAGTTGGAGGGGGGCGTCCTACAATGAGCAGTTCTTC.

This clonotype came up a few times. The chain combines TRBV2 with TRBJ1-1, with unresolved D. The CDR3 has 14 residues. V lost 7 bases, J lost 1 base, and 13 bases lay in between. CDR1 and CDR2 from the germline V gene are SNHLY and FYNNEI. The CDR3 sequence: CASKFGLTNTEAFF. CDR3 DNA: TGTGCCAGCAAGTTCGGACTGACGAACACTGAAGCTTTCTTT. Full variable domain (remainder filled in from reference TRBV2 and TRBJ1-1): EPEVTQTPSHQVTQMGQEVILRCVPISNHLYFYWYRQILGQKVEFLVSFYNNEISEKSEIFDDQFSVERPDGSNFTLKIRSTKLEDSAMYFCASKFGLTNTEAFFGQGTRLTVV.

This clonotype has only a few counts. Here the CDR3 DNA reads TGTGCCAGCAGTTCCGGGACCACCTACTACGAGCAGTACTTC. It encodes CASSSGTTYYEQYF. The chain links TRBV12-3 or TRBV12-4 to TRBJ2-7; D possibly matches TRBD1 or TRBD2 (5 bases each). V was shortened by 4 bases and J by 3 bases, with 13 bases between the two germline ends. This CDR3 has 14 residues.

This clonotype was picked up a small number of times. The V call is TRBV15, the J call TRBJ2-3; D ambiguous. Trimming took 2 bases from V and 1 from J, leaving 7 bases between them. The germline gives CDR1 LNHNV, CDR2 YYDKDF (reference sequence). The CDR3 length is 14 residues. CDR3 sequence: CATSRFGGTDTQYF. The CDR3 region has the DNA TGTGCCACCAGCAGATTCGGAGGCACAGATACGCAGTATTTT.

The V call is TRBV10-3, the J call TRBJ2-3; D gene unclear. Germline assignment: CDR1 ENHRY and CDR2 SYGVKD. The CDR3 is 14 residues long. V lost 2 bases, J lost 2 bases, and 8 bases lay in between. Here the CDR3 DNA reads TGTGCCATCAGTGAGCGGATGACCACAGATACGCAGTATTTT. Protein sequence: CAISERMTTDTQYF.

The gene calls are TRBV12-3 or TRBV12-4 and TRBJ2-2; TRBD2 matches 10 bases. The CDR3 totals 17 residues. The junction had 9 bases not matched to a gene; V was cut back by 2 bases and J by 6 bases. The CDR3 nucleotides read TGTGCCAGCAGTTTAAGTTCTAGCGGGAGTCTACCCGGGGAGCTGTTTTTT. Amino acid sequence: CASSLSSSGSLPGELFF.

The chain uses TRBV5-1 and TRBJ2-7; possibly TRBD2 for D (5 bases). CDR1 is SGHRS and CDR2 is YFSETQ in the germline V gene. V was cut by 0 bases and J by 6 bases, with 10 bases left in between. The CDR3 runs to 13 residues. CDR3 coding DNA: TGCGCCAGCAGCTTGGTGCGAGGGAGCGAGCAGTACTTC. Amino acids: CASSLVRGSEQYF.

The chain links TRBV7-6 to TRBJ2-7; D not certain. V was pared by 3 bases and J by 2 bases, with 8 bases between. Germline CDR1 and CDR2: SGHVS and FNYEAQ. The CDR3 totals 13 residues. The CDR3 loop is CASSLADTYEQYF. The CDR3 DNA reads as TGTGCCAGCAGCTTGGCGGATACCTACGAGCAGTACTTC.

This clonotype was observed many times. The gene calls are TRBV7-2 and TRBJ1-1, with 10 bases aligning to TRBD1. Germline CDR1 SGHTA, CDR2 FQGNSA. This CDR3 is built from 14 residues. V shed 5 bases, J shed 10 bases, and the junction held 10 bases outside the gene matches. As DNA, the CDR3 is TGTGCCAGCAGCACGGGGACAGGGGTAAAAACAGCTTTCTTT. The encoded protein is CASSTGTGVKTAFF.

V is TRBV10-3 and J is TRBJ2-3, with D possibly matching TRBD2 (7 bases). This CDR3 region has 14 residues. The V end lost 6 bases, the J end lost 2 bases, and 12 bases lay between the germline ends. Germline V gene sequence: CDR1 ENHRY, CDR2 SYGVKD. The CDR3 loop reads CAIRRGPNTDTQYF. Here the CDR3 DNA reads TGTGCCATCAGGCGGGGGCCTAACACAGATACGCAGTATTTT.

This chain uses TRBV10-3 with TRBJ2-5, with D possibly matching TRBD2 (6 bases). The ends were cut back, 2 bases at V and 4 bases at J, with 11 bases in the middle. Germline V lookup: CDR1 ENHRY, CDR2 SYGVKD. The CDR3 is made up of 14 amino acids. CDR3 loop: CAISERGGVETQYF. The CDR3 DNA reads TGTGCCATCAGTGAGCGGGGAGGAGTAGAGACCCAGTACTTC.

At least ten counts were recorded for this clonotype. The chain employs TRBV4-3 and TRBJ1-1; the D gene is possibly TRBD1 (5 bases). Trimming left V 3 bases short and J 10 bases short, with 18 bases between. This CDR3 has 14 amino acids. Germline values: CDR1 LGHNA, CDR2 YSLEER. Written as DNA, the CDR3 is TGCGCCAGCAGCCAGGAGGTTGTGGGACGGGGAGCTTTCTTT. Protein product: CASSQEVVGRGAFF.

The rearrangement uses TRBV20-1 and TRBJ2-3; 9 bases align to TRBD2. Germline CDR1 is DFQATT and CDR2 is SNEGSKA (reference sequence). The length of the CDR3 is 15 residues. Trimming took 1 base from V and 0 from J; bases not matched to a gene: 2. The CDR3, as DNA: TGCAGTGCTAGAGGACTAGCGGTCAGCACAGATACGCAGTATTTT. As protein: CSARGLAVSTDTQYF.

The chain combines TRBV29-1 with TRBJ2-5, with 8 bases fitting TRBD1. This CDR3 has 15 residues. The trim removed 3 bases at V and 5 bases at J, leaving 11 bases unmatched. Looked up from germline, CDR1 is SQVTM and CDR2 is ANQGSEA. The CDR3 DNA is TGCAGCGTTGAGCTCCGGGACAGGCTAGAGGAGACCCAGTACTTC. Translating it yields CSVELRDRLEETQYF.